Below are 27 T cell receptor beta chains sequenced from a single sample in a study of OX40 agonist ivuxolimab in advanced cancers. Profiled with immunoSEQ multiplex PCR; TCRdb holds only in-frame clones, not every one. The data show about 62,000 clones, about 88% seen once. The specimen comprised CD4+ or CD8+ T cells sorted from blood, sampled in a trial of the OX40 agonist ivuxolimab. These receptors were collected from an adult with an advanced solid tumor such as melanoma, head and neck, liver or kidney cancer.

The chain links TRBV2 to TRBJ1-2; D gene ambiguous. The V and J ends lost 8 bases and 11 bases respectively, with 12 bases between them. CDR3 length equals 10 residues. Germline-derived CDR1 and CDR2 are SNHLY and FYNNEI. The CDR3 here is CASFLGLYTF. The CDR3 DNA follows: TGTGCCAGCTTCCTGGGGTTATACACCTTC.

The gene calls are TRBV5-4 and TRBJ1-2, with a tentative D call TRBD1 (5 bases). Trimming stripped 3 bases from V and 2 bases from J, with 14 bases between. The CDR3 runs to 15 residues. Germline assignment: CDR1 SGHNT and CDR2 YYREEE (reference sequence). CDR3 sequence (DNA): TGTGCCAGCAGCTCCGCCCTGACAGCAAACTATGGCTACACCTTC. This gives the protein CASSSALTANYGYTF.

This clone was observed a single time. This rearrangement joins TRBV19 to TRBJ1-4, with a tentative D call TRBD1 (5 bases). Trimming took off 5 bases at V and 8 bases at J, with 18 bases between the two ends. The germline V gene has CDR1 LNHDA and CDR2 SQIVND (reference sequence). CDR3 length: 15 amino acids. CDR3 sequence: CASSGDPFVGEKLFF. Written as DNA, the CDR3 is TGTGCCAGTAGTGGGGACCCGTTTGTTGGGGAAAAACTGTTTTTT.

The V and J genes are TRBV27 and TRBJ1-2; 10 bases fit TRBD1. This CDR3 region has 15 residues. Germline CDR1 reads MNHEY; CDR2 reads SMNVEV (reference sequence). The trim removed 6 bases at V and 5 bases at J, leaving 9 bases unmatched. The CDR3 DNA reads TGTGCCAGCAGAAAACCGGGACAGGGGATGTATGGCTACACCTTC. Residues: CASRKPGQGMYGYTF.

The chain joins TRBV19 to TRBJ2-2; D possibly corresponds to TRBD1 (6 bases). Germline values: CDR1 LNHDA, CDR2 SQIVND (reference sequence). The CDR3 is 16 amino acids. Trimming cost V 6 bases and J 0 bases, with 14 bases left between them. This CDR3 reads CASSQAGATNTGELFF. CDR3 nucleotide sequence: TGTGCCAGTAGCCAAGCAGGGGCCACGAACACCGGGGAGCTGTTTTTT.

V usage is TRBV1 and J usage is TRBJ2-7; the table gives TRBD1 as D, unverified against the DNA. TRBV1 is assigned pseudogene status. The CDR3 is made up of 11 amino acids. The CDR3: CTSSPGEKQYF. The CDR3 DNA reads TGCACCAGCAGCCCAGGGGAGAAGCAGTACTTC.

The chain couples TRBV18 to TRBJ1-5; no reliable D call. The CDR3 sequence is 13 residues long. The ends were cut back, 5 bases at V and 6 bases at J, with 11 bases in the middle. Germline loops: CDR1 KGHSH, CDR2 LQKENI. The CDR3 is CASSAEVGQPQHF. As DNA, the CDR3 is TGTGCCAGCTCAGCGGAGGTTGGTCAGCCCCAGCATTTT.

Comments on this clone: At one end, the junction sequence differs from germline, possibly due to a read error. The chain has TRBV6-5 and TRBJ1-2, with TRBD1 matching over 10 bases. This CDR3 region has 14 residues. From germline, CDR1 is MNHEY and CDR2 SVGAGI. The CDR3 here is CASSQGQGSYGYAF. CDR3 sequence (DNA): TGTGCCAGCAGTCAGGGACAGGGGAGCTATGGCTACGCCTTC.

The chain couples TRBV7-2 to TRBJ2-5; TRBD2 matches at 10 bases. In germline, CDR1 is SGHTA, CDR2 FQGNSA. This CDR3 region has 18 residues. Trimming took 1 base from V and 5 from J; bases not matched to a gene: 13. CDR3 sequence (DNA): TGTGCCAGCAGCTTAGGAGGCATAGCGGGAGGCCAGGGGGAGACCCAGTACTTC. This gives the protein CASSLGGIAGGQGETQYF.

CDR3 sequence reads: CASSFRVGDTQYF. The DNA for the CDR3 is TGTGCCAGCAGCTTTCGAGTCGGAGATACGCAGTATTTT. The chain has TRBV7-2 and TRBJ2-3, with unresolved D. Per germline, CDR1 SGHTA and CDR2 FQGNSA. CDR3 length equals 13 residues. Trimming took off 3 bases at V and 5 bases at J, with 9 bases between the two ends.

DNA for the CDR3: TGCGCCAGCCGGGGTAAAACAGGGGGCAGGGAGCAGTACTTC. The encoded protein is CASRGKTGGREQYF. The chain joins TRBV10-2 to TRBJ2-7, with 9 bases lining up with TRBD1. Germline V lookup: CDR1 WSHSY, CDR2 SAAADI. J was trimmed by 7 bases and V by 8 bases; bases with no gene match: 12. The CDR3 sequence is 14 residues long.

The J gene is TRBJ2-1, the V gene TRBV9; 10 positions agree with TRBD1. CDR1 and CDR2 from the germline V gene are SGDLS and YYNGEE. CDR3 length: 16 residues. V was pared by 0 bases and J by 3 bases, with 3 bases of the junction left unmatched. The CDR3 bases are TGTGCCAGCAGCGTAGGACAGGGGGCCGGCTACAATGAGCAGTTCTTC. Protein sequence: CASSVGQGAGYNEQFF.

A few counts support this clone. The V call is TRBV7-9, the J call TRBJ1-5, with unresolved D. Germline V gives CDR1 SEHNR, CDR2 FQNEAQ (reference sequence). The CDR3 sequence is 16 residues long. V dropped 1 base and J dropped 1 base, with 11 bases sitting between them. The CDR3 region is CASSLELGPSNQPQHF. CDR3 DNA: TGTGCCAGCAGCTTAGAGCTGGGTCCCAGCAATCAGCCCCAGCATTTT.

V usage is TRBV5-4 and J usage is TRBJ2-1, with 9 bases that match TRBD1. The germline V gene has CDR1 SGHNT and CDR2 YYREEE (reference sequence). This CDR3 is built from 14 residues. V was clipped by 4 bases and J by 6 bases; unmatched bases: 5. The CDR3, as DNA: TGTGCCAGCAGCCCCCGGGACAGGGCCAATGAGCAGTTCTTC. Translated: CASSPRDRANEQFF.

V gene TRBV29-1 combines with J gene TRBJ2-1; TRBD2 aligns across 8 bases. This CDR3 has 15 residues. The V and J ends lost 0 bases and 6 bases, in that order; junction bases with no gene match: 7. From germline, CDR1 is SQVTM and CDR2 ANQGSEA. In DNA, the CDR3 is TGCAGCGTTGAAGACCCCGGGGGGGCTGGCAATGAGCAGTTCTTC. Translating it yields CSVEDPGGAGNEQFF.

This CDR3 reads CSVEVETQYF. CDR3 in DNA: TGCAGCGTTGAAGTGGAGACCCAGTACTTC. The chain is built from TRBV29-1 and TRBJ2-5, with D uncertain. V was cut by 1 base and J by 5 bases, with 2 bases left in between. This CDR3 spans 10 amino acids. Germline V CDR1 and CDR2: SQVTM, ANQGSEA.

CDR3 protein: CSVNGQHYEQYF. For the CDR3, the DNA is TGCAGCGTCAATGGGCAGCACTACGAGCAGTACTTC. The chain uses TRBV29-1 and TRBJ2-5; D call uncertain. The assigned J gene may be wrong: the sequence end matches TRBJ2-7 better. The CDR3 is made up of 12 amino acids. CDR1 and CDR2 (germline): SQVTM, ANQGSEA.

The J gene is TRBJ1-1, the V gene TRBV10-1, with D possibly TRBD1 on 6 matching bases. Per germline, CDR1 WNHNN and CDR2 SYGVQD (reference sequence). The CDR3 is 15 amino acids. Trimming took 3 bases from V and 0 from J, leaving 11 bases between them. In nucleotides, the CDR3 is TGCGCCAGCAGTGAACAGGGCGGCCTGAACACTGAAGCTTTCTTT. Protein sequence: CASSEQGGLNTEAFF.

The CDR3 coding sequence is TGCGCCAGCAGCTTGGATGGGAACTTCTACAATGAGCAGTTCTTC. This gives the protein CASSLDGNFYNEQFF. The V and J genes are TRBV5-1 and TRBJ2-1; no reliable D call. The CDR3 sequence is 15 residues long. Per the germline V gene, CDR1 is SGHRS and CDR2 is YFSETQ. The V end was cut by 0 bases, the J end by 3 bases, with 10 bases between.

The chain is built from TRBV2 and TRBJ1-5, with no clear D. This CDR3 is 15 amino acids long. V dropped 6 bases and J dropped 6 bases, with 18 bases sitting between them. Germline V lookup: CDR1 SNHLY, CDR2 FYNNEI. CDR3 in DNA: TGTGCCAGCAGCTCCCTTTCCCCGGGAGGTCAGCCCCAGCATTTT. It specifies CASSSLSPGGQPQHF.

The J gene is TRBJ1-1, the V gene TRBV19, with D perhaps matching TRBD1 (5 bases). V lost 0 bases to trimming and J lost 5 bases, with 22 bases between them. This CDR3 contains 18 residues. Germline V gene sequence: CDR1 LNHDA, CDR2 SQIVND (reference sequence). The chain's CDR3 is CASSIDRGGLRGNTEAFF. CDR3 nucleotide sequence: TGTGCCAGTAGTATAGATCGGGGAGGCCTGCGGGGGAATACTGAAGCTTTCTTT. Combining the CDR3 with reference TRBV19 and TRBJ1-1 gives the whole variable domain DGGITQSPKYLFRKEGQNVTLSCEQNLNHDAMYWYRQDPGQGLRLIYYSQIVNDFQKGDIAEGYSVSREKKESFPLTVTSAQKNPTAFYLCASSIDRGGLRGNTEAFFGQGTRLTVV.

V and J are TRBV5-4 and TRBJ2-7, with unresolved D. CDR1 is SGHNT, CDR2 YYREEE, per germline (reference sequence). The CDR3 is 13 amino acids. Deletions cut 0 bases from V and 4 bases from J, with 8 bases between. For the CDR3, the DNA is TGTGCCAGCAGCTTGGAGTGGTCGTACGAGCAGTACTTC. Its translation: CASSLEWSYEQYF.

The J gene is TRBJ2-7, the V gene TRBV7-2; 8 bases align to TRBD2. This CDR3 is built from 17 residues. V lost 0 bases and J lost 2; bases outside the gene matches: 9. Germline loops: CDR1 SGHTA, CDR2 FQGNSA. The CDR3: CASSLALGGVLAYEQYF. CDR3 in DNA: TGTGCCAGCAGCTTAGCGCTCGGGGGGGTCTTAGCCTACGAGCAGTACTTC.

The chain carries TRBV27 and TRBJ1-1; tentatively, D is TRBD1 (5 bases). The germline CDR1 and CDR2 sequences are MNHEY and SMNVEV (reference sequence). V shed 3 bases and J shed 5 bases, with 13 bases lying between them. The CDR3 loop spans 14 amino acids. This CDR3 is CASSLAGRRTEAFF. In DNA form, the CDR3 reads TGTGCCAGCAGTTTGGCAGGGAGACGGACTGAAGCTTTCTTT.

This chain links TRBV19 with TRBJ2-1; D is perhaps TRBD2 (6 bases). Deletions cut 5 bases from V and 5 bases from J, with 10 bases between. Germline values: CDR1 LNHDA, CDR2 SQIVND (reference sequence). CDR3 length: 13 residues. CDR3 in DNA: TGTGCCAGTAGTGTTAGCGGAGACAATGAGCAGTTCTTC. This gives the protein CASSVSGDNEQFF.

About this clone: An end of the junction does not agree with germline; a read error may underlie this. V is TRBV6-1 and J is TRBJ2-5; 7 positions match TRBD1. The CDR3 loop spans 13 amino acids. The germline gives CDR1 MNHNS, CDR2 SASEGT. CDR3: CASSGTADRVGNF. CDR3 coding DNA: TGTGCCAGCAGTGGTACGGCCGACAGGGTGGGGAACTTC.

This chain uses TRBV7-2 with TRBJ2-3, with 12 bases lining up with TRBD2. The CDR3 runs to 17 residues. J was trimmed by 5 bases and V by 3 bases; bases with no gene match: 9. Looked up from germline, CDR1 is SGHTA and CDR2 is FQGNSA. The CDR3, as DNA: TGTGCCAGCAGCTTGGGTTCGACTAGCGGGAGTGGAGATACGCAGTATTTT. Translation: CASSLGSTSGSGDTQYF.